These T cell receptor beta chains were read from a single sample in a study of T-cell memory formation after mild COVID-19. TCRdb analysed the 5' RACE reads with MiXCR anew, one entry per CDR3 protein. The data contain around 450,000 distinct CDR3 sequences, 20% of them singletons. Input material: PBMCs or a T cell subset sorted from them (not recorded which). The receptor source for this set is an adult woman who had mild COVID-19 (a few samples of this study predate the infection). Cell type and time point are not known. CDR3s leave out the opening cysteine and the closing phenylalanine or tryptophan. The order of the fields is J gene, V gene, CDR3 protein.

TRBJ2-3	TRBV18	ASSPQTGSTDTQY
TRBJ1-1	TRBV20-1	NAGQPTEAF
TRBJ2-5	TRBV5-1	ASSLGGYQETQY
TRBJ2-5	TRBV20-1	SARDGRSMRETQY
TRBJ2-5	TRBV20-1	SASGGDRGLQTQY
TRBJ1-2	TRBV27	ASSPLSELGHYGYT
TRBJ1-2	TRBV6-5	ATQKTGRNYGYT
TRBJ1-1	TRBV6-5	ASSPVDRPSTEAF
TRBJ2-1	TRBV14	ASSHLGGFGDEQF
TRBJ1-3	TRBV7-9	ASSTPGGDTIY
TRBJ1-2	TRBV10-1	ASSVAGGRNGYT
TRBJ1-5	TRBV6-6	ASSYGQGGNQPQH
TRBJ2-7	TRBV5-1	ASSFPGRLTEQY
TRBJ2-7	TRBV7-2	ASSFTGTYEQY
TRBJ2-5	TRBV24-1	ATSDYVLEKETQY
TRBJ1-4	TRBV29-1	SAMTGGDEKLF
TRBJ2-5	TRBV24-1	ATSELTDSQETQY
TRBJ1-5	TRBV20-1	SARTGRNQPQH
TRBJ2-5	TRBV4-1	ASSQVTRRETQY
TRBJ2-1	TRBV15	ATSRDGQIAGQYNEQF
TRBJ2-3	TRBV7-3	ASSLLAGGLGDTQY
TRBJ1-5	TRBV19	ASRTHRGQPQH
TRBJ2-5	TRBV6-2/TRBV6-3	ASSPGLADQETQY
TRBJ2-7	TRBV27	ASSSVRDRGNEQY
TRBJ2-2	TRBV6-5	ASRRTSDSTGELF
TRBJ2-1	TRBV20-1	SARKDAGEQF
TRBJ1-5	TRBV7-7	ASSLELWQPQH
TRBJ1-5	TRBV24-1	ATSDTRDGYNQPQH
TRBJ1-1	TRBV4-1	ASSQRQGPTEAF
TRBJ2-3	TRBV2	ASSFTGTGGSDTQY
TRBJ2-1	TRBV7-2	ASSLVGLAEYNEQF
TRBJ1-1	TRBV7-9	ASSFTLAGRTEAF